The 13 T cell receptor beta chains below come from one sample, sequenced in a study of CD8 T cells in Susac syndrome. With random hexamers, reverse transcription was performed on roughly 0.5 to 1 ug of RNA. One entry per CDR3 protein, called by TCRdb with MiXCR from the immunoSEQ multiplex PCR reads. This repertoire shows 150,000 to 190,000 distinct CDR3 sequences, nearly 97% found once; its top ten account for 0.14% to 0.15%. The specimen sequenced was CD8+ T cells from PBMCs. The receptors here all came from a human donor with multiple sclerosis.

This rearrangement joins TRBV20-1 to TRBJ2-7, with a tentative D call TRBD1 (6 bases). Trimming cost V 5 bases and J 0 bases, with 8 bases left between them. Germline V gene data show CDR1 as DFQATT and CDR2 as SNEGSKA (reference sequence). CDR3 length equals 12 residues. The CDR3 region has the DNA TGCAGTGCTTGGGACAACTCCTACGAGCAGTACTTC. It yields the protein CSAWDNSYEQYF.

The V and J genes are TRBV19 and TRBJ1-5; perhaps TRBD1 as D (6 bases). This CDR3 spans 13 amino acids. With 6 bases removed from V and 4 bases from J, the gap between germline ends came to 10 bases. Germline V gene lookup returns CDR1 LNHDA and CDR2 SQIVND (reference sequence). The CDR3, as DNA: TGTGCCAGTAGCGAGGGGGTGAATCAGCCCCAGCATTTT. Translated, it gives CASSEGVNQPQHF. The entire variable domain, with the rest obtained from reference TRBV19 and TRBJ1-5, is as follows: DGGITQSPKYLFRKEGQNVTLSCEQNLNHDAMYWYRQDPGQGLRLIYYSQIVNDFQKGDIAEGYSVSREKKESFPLTVTSAQKNPTAFYLCASSEGVNQPQHFGDGTRLSIL.

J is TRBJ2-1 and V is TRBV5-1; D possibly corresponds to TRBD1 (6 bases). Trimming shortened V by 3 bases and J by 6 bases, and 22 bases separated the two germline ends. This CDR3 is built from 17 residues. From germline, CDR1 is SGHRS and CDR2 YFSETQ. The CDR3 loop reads CASSWDTILAPGNEQFF. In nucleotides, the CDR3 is TGCGCCAGCAGCTGGGACACGATCCTAGCTCCGGGCAATGAGCAGTTCTTC.

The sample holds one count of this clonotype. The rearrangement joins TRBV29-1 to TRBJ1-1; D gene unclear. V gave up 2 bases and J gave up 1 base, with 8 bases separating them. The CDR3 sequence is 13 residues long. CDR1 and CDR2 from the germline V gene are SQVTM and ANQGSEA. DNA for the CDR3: TGCAGCGTTGAATCGGGAGGGAACACTGAAGCTTTCTTT. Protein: CSVESGGNTEAFF. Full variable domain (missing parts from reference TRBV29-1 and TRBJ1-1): SAVISQKPSRDICQRGTSLTIQCQVDSQVTMMFWYRQQPGQSLTLIATANQGSEATYESGFVIDKFPISRPNLTFSTLTVSNMSPEDSSIYLCSVESGGNTEAFFGQGTRLTVV.

The CDR3 region is CASSLSSGFGDGYTF. DNA of the CDR3: TGTGCCAGCAGTTTATCGAGTGGGTTCGGGGATGGCTACACCTTC. The V and J genes are TRBV27 and TRBJ1-2; D ambiguous. The CDR3 contains 15 residues. Germline V gene sequence: CDR1 MNHEY, CDR2 SMNVEV (reference sequence). V lost 0 bases and J lost 6, with 14 bases in between.

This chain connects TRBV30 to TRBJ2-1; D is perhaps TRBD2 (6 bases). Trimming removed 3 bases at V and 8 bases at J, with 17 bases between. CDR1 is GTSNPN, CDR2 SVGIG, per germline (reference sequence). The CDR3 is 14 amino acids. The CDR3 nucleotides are TGTGCCTGGAGCACTTGGGGGGACCGGGATGAGCAGTTCTTC. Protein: CAWSTWGDRDEQFF.

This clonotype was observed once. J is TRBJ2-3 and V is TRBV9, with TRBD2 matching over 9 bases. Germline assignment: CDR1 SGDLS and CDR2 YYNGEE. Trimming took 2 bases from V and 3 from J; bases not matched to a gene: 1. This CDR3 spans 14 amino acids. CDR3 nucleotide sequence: TGTGCCAGCAGCGTTAGCGGGGGAACAGATACGCAGTATTTT. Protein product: CASSVSGGTDTQYF.

The chain's CDR3 is CASSLYEAGGQETQYF. In DNA, the CDR3 is TGTGCCAGCAGTTTATACGAGGCGGGGGGCCAAGAGACCCAGTACTTC. The rearrangement joins TRBV27 to TRBJ2-5; TRBD2 aligns across 8 bases. CDR1 is MNHEY, CDR2 SMNVEV, per germline (reference sequence). The J segment lost 1 base and the V segment lost 1 base, leaving 5 bases of the junction unmatched. The CDR3 length is 16 residues.

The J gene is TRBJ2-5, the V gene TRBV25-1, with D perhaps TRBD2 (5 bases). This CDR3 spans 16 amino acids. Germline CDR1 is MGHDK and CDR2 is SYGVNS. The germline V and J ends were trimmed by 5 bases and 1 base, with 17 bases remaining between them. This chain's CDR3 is CASSKTFAGFQETQYF. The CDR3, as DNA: TGTGCCAGCAGTAAGACGTTTGCGGGCTTCCAAGAGACCCAGTACTTC.

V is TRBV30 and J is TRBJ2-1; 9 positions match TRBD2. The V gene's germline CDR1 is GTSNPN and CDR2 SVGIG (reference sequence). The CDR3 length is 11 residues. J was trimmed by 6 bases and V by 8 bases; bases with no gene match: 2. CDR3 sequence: CARRGGNEQFF. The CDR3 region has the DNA TGTGCCAGGCGGGGGGGCAATGAGCAGTTCTTC.

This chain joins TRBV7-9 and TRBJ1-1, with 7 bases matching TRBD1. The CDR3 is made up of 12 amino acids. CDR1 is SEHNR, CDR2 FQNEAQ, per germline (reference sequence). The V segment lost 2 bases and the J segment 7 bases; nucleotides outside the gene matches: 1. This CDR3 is CASSLQGDEAFF. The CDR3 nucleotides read TGTGCCAGCAGCTTACAGGGGGATGAAGCTTTCTTT. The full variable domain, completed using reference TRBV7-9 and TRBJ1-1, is DTGVSQNPRHKITKRGQNVTFRCDPISEHNRLYWYRQTLGQGPEFLTYFQNEAQLEKSRLLSDRFSAERPKGSFSTLEIQRTEQGDSAMYLCASSLQGDEAFFGQGTRLTVV.

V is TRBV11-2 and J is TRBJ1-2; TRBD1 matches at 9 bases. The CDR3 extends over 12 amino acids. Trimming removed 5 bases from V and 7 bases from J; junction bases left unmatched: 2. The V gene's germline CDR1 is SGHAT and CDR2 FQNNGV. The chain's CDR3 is CASSTGGGGYTF. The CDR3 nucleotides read TGTGCCAGCAGCACAGGGGGCGGTGGCTACACCTTC. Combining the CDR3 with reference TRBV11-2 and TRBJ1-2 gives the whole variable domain EAGVAQSPRYKIIEKRQSVAFWCNPISGHATLYWYQQILGQGPKLLIQFQNNGVVDDSQLPKDRFSAERLKGVDSTLKIQPAKLEDSAVYLCASSTGGGGYTFGSGTRLTVV.

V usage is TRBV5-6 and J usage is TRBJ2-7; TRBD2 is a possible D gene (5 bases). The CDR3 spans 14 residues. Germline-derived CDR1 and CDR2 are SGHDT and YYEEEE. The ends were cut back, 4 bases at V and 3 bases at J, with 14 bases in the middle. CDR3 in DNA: TGTGCCAGCAGCCTCCTTCGGGGTTACTACGAGCAGTACGTC. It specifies CASSLLRGYYEQYV.